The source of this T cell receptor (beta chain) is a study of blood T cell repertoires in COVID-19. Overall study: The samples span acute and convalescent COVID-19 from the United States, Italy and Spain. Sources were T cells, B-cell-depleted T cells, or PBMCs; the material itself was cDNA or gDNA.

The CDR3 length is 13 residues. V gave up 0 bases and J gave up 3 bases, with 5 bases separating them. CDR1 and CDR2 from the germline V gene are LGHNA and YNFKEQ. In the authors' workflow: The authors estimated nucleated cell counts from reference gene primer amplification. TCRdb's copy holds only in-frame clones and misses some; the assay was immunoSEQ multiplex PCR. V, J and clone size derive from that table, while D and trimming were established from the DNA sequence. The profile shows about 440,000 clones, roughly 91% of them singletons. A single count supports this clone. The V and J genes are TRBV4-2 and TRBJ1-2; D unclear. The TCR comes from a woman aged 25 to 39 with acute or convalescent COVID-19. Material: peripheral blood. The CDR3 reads CASSQDSYYGYTF. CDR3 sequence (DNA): TGTGCCAGCAGCCAAGATTCCTACTATGGCTACACCTTC.